The next 31 T cell receptor beta chains were all read from a single sample in a study of blood T cell repertoires in COVID-19. Clones were read by immunoSEQ multiplex PCR, and TCRdb kept only the in-frame ones, dropping some. The sample contains around 200,000 clones, around 86% of which appear only once. Sequenced sample: peripheral blood. The receptors here all came from a man in his forties with acute or convalescent COVID-19.

The chain links TRBV19 to TRBJ2-6, with D possibly matching TRBD1 (6 bases). The V gene's germline CDR1 is LNHDA and CDR2 SQIVND (reference sequence). V lost 1 base and J 10 bases, leaving 8 bases between the germline ends. The CDR3 consists of 13 residues. The CDR3 DNA is TGTGCCAGTAGTATAGTCGGGACAAACGTCCTGACTTTC. This encodes CASSIVGTNVLTF.

The chain joins TRBV28 to TRBJ2-5, with TRBD2 as a possible D gene (6 bases). V gave up 6 bases and J gave up 1 base, with 12 bases separating them. Germline-derived CDR1 and CDR2 are MDHEN and SYDVKM. This CDR3 contains 14 residues. CDR3 nucleotides: TGTGCCAGCAGGACCCTCGGGGGCCAAGAGACCCAGTACTTC. This codes for CASRTLGGQETQYF.

The chain carries TRBV6-5 and TRBJ2-1; perhaps TRBD1 as D (5 bases). Germline CDR1 and CDR2: MNHEY and SVGAGI. The CDR3 totals 14 residues. With 10 bases removed from V and 2 bases from J, the gap between germline ends came to 15 bases. The CDR3 reads CAIGQGRTYNEQFF. The CDR3 DNA reads TGTGCCATCGGTCAGGGAAGGACCTACAATGAGCAGTTCTTC.

CDR3 sequence: CASRATGNQPQHF. The CDR3 DNA is TGTGCCAGCAGAGCAACAGGGAATCAGCCCCAGCATTTT. This chain links TRBV25-1 with TRBJ1-5; TRBD1 might be the D (6 bases). With 6 bases removed from V and 4 bases from J, the gap between germline ends came to 10 bases. The CDR3 has 13 amino acids. Germline CDR1 and CDR2: MGHDK and SYGVNS. Supplemented by reference TRBV25-1 and TRBJ1-5, the full variable domain reads EADIYQTPRYLVIGTGKKITLECSQTMGHDKMYWYQQDPGMELHLIHYSYGVNSTEKGDLSSESTVSRIRTEHFPLTLESARPSHTSQYLCASRATGNQPQHFGDGTRLSIL.

This chain links TRBV5-1 with TRBJ1-5; D call uncertain. The CDR3 consists of 13 residues. Trimming removed 0 bases at V and 6 bases at J, with 7 bases between. Germline V CDR1 and CDR2: SGHRS, YFSETQ. CDR3: CASSLDGVQPQHF. In DNA, the CDR3 is TGCGCCAGCAGCTTGGACGGGGTTCAGCCCCAGCATTTT. Together with reference TRBV5-1 and TRBJ1-5, the CDR3 gives the full variable domain: KAGVTQTPRYLIKTRGQQVTLSCSPISGHRSVSWYQQTPGQGLQFLFEYFSETQRNKGNFPGRFSGRQFSNSRSEMNVSTLELGDSALYLCASSLDGVQPQHFGDGTRLSIL.

The chain couples TRBV7-8 to TRBJ1-4; 9 bases align to TRBD1. The CDR3 has 15 amino acids. V lost 0 bases and J lost 6; bases outside the gene matches: 2. Germline CDR1 is SGHVS and CDR2 is FQNEAQ. The CDR3 region is CASSLAGQGYEKLFF. The CDR3 coding sequence is TGTGCCAGCAGCTTAGCGGGACAGGGATATGAAAAACTGTTTTTT.

The chain employs TRBV6-5 and TRBJ1-1; D ambiguous. The CDR3 contains 14 residues. V was shortened by 0 bases and J by 4 bases, with 9 bases between the two germline ends. CDR1 is MNHEY, CDR2 SVGAGI, per germline. The chain's CDR3 is CASSYSTVSTEAFF. In DNA form, the CDR3 reads TGTGCCAGCAGTTACTCCACAGTTTCCACTGAAGCTTTCTTT.

The chain links TRBV9 to TRBJ2-5; 12 bases line up with TRBD1. V was clipped by 3 bases and J by 4 bases; unmatched bases: 4. Germline CDR1 reads SGDLS; CDR2 reads YYNGEE. The CDR3 totals 15 residues. The CDR3: CASSAGTGGIETQYF. In nucleotides, the CDR3 is TGTGCCAGCAGCGCGGGGACAGGGGGCATAGAGACCCAGTACTTC.

The chain is built from TRBV18 and TRBJ1-3; TRBD1 agrees at 7 bases. The CDR3 length is 13 residues. Unmatched junction bases numbered 7, after V lost 6 bases and J lost 8 bases. From germline, CDR1 is KGHSH and CDR2 LQKENI. DNA for the CDR3: TGTGCCAGCTCCACAGGGGTTGCGGACACCATATATTTT. Translated: CASSTGVADTIYF.

The V and J genes are TRBV12-3 or TRBV12-4 and TRBJ2-1; 8 bases match TRBD1. This CDR3 region has 13 residues. With 5 bases clipped from V and 8 bases from J, the junction kept 5 bases outside the gene matches. Written as DNA, the CDR3 is TGTGCCAGCAGTCCAGGACAGGGTGATGAGCAGTTCTTC. Translating it yields CASSPGQGDEQFF.

The chain recombines TRBV6-5 with TRBJ1-5, with no clear D. The germline V and J ends were trimmed by 3 bases and 3 bases, with 9 bases remaining between them. CDR1 and CDR2 from the germline V gene are MNHEY and SVGAGI. The CDR3 is 14 residues long. This chain's CDR3 is CASSYSGLNQPQHF. CDR3 bases: TGTGCCAGCAGTTATTCAGGCCTCAATCAGCCCCAGCATTTT.

The rearrangement joins TRBV27 to TRBJ1-3, with D hard to call. This CDR3 has 13 residues. Trimming shortened V by 3 bases and J by 4 bases, and 7 bases separated the two germline ends. Germline V gives CDR1 MNHEY, CDR2 SMNVEV (reference sequence). As DNA, the CDR3 is TGTGCCAGCAGTTTCACCAGGGGAAACACCATATATTTT. Protein product: CASSFTRGNTIYF.

V gene TRBV9 combines with J gene TRBJ1-2; D is uncertain. This CDR3 has 13 residues. Germline V gene sequence: CDR1 SGDLS, CDR2 YYNGEE. V gave up 4 bases and J gave up 7 bases, with 14 bases separating them. The CDR3 sequence: CASSPGGLLGYTF. CDR3 nucleotide sequence: TGTGCCAGCAGCCCCGGAGGACTTCTTGGCTACACCTTC.

The rearrangement links TRBV3-1 (or the pseudogene TRBV3-2) to TRBJ2-1; D is ambiguous. Germline loops: CDR1 LGHDT, CDR2 YNNKEL (reference sequence). The CDR3 length is 17 residues. Trimming removed 4 bases from V and 9 bases from J, with 25 bases in between. The CDR3 region has the DNA TGTGCCAGCAGCCTCAACCAACCTAATCGCCGAATGGTTGAGCAGTTCTTC. This sequence encodes CASSLNQPNRRMVEQFF.

The chain links TRBV4-3 to TRBJ2-1, with D possibly matching TRBD2 (6 bases). Trimming pared 6 bases from V and 7 bases from J, leaving 10 bases between. CDR3 length: 12 amino acids. Per germline, CDR1 LGHNA and CDR2 YSLEER. This CDR3 is CASRIGGNEQFF. The CDR3 region has the DNA TGCGCCAGCAGAATAGGAGGGAATGAGCAGTTCTTC.

CDR3 nucleotides: TGCGCCAGCAGCCAAGGGCAGGGAAGGGCTGGGGCCAACGTCCTGACTTTC. Translated, it gives CASSQGQGRAGANVLTF. The chain links TRBV4-1 to TRBJ2-6, with a tentative D call TRBD1 (5 bases). The V and J ends lost 1 base and 2 bases respectively, with 12 bases between them. The CDR3 has 17 residues. Germline CDR1 MGHRA, CDR2 YSYEKL.

This chain connects TRBV18 to TRBJ1-1; possible D gene TRBD1, 6 bases. Germline CDR1 reads KGHSH; CDR2 reads LQKENI. CDR3 length: 14 residues. Trimming cost V 6 bases and J 5 bases, with 16 bases left between them. The CDR3 loop is CASSPGQGITEAFF. In DNA, the CDR3 is TGTGCCAGCTCCCCTGGTCAGGGGATAACTGAAGCTTTCTTT.

The chain employs TRBV30 and TRBJ2-7; 10 bases align to TRBD1. The junction had 7 bases not matched to a gene; V was cut back by 3 bases and J by 2 bases. CDR1 GTSNPN and CDR2 SVGIG come from the germline V gene (reference sequence). The CDR3 length is 15 residues. CDR3 DNA sequence: TGTGCCTGGAGCTATGGACAGGGGGAGGCCTACGAGCAGTACTTC. Protein: CAWSYGQGEAYEQYF.

This chain links TRBV27 with TRBJ1-4, with D maybe TRBD1 (6 bases). CDR1 is MNHEY and CDR2 is SMNVEV in the germline V gene (reference sequence). The length of the CDR3 is 16 residues. V lost 2 bases and J 7 bases, leaving 17 bases between the germline ends. The CDR3 bases are TGTGCCAGCAGTTTAGGCGTGTCCAGGGGAAGTGAAAAACTGTTTTTT. This translates into CASSLGVSRGSEKLFF.

This clone appeared many times. The chain uses TRBV3-1 (or the pseudogene TRBV3-2) and TRBJ1-1; 8 bases map to TRBD1. From germline, CDR1 is LGHDT and CDR2 YNNKEL (reference sequence). V lost 4 bases, J lost 0 bases, and 10 bases stayed unmatched. The CDR3 loop spans 17 amino acids. The CDR3 DNA reads as TGTGCCAGCAGCCGTGATGGACAGGGTATAATGAACACTGAAGCTTTCTTT. As protein: CASSRDGQGIMNTEAFF.

This chain joins TRBV6-5 and TRBJ2-3; TRBD2 is a possible D gene (5 bases). This CDR3 is 16 amino acids long. CDR1 and CDR2 from the germline V gene are MNHEY and SVGAGI. Trimming left V 2 bases short and J 4 bases short, with 16 bases between. The CDR3, as DNA: TGTGCCAGCAGTTACGGAGCAACTTCGCGGGCAGATACGCAGTATTTT. Protein product: CASSYGATSRADTQYF.

This clone was seen just once. This chain links TRBV25-1 with TRBJ1-6; weak D call: TRBD1 (6 bases). CDR1 MGHDK and CDR2 SYGVNS come from the germline V gene. The length of the CDR3 is 17 residues. V was trimmed by 4 bases and J by 7 bases, leaving 20 bases between them. The CDR3 reads CASSAHGTGRGNSPLHF. The CDR3 DNA reads TGTGCCAGCAGTGCCCACGGTACAGGGCGAGGGAATTCACCCCTCCACTTT. Full variable domain (rest looked up from reference TRBV25-1 and TRBJ1-6): EADIYQTPRYLVIGTGKKITLECSQTMGHDKMYWYQQDPGMELHLIHYSYGVNSTEKGDLSSESTVSRIRTEHFPLTLESARPSHTSQYLCASSAHGTGRGNSPLHFGNGTRLTVT.

This sequence joins TRBV2 and TRBJ2-7, with D unclear. V lost 3 bases, J lost 2 bases, and 11 bases lay in between. The V gene's germline CDR1 is SNHLY and CDR2 FYNNEI. CDR3 length: 14 residues. The CDR3, as DNA: TGTGCCAGCAGTGATTCCCCAGGTGCCTACGAGCAGTACTTC. Translated: CASSDSPGAYEQYF.

The chain links TRBV27 to TRBJ2-3; D call uncertain. Deletions cut 6 bases from V and 7 bases from J, with 11 bases between. CDR1 is MNHEY and CDR2 is SMNVEV in the germline V gene (reference sequence). The CDR3 has 12 residues. DNA for the CDR3: TGTGCCAGCAGCGCAGGTCTAAATACGCAGTATTTT. This codes for CASSAGLNTQYF.

The chain joins TRBV18 to TRBJ2-2; TRBD2 matches at 10 bases. V was pared by 2 bases and J by 1 base, with 4 bases of the junction left unmatched. CDR1 is KGHSH and CDR2 is LQKENI in the germline V gene. The CDR3 consists of 17 residues. The CDR3 coding sequence is TGTGCCAGCTCACCAAGATCTAGCGGGGGGAACACCGGGGAGCTGTTTTTT. Its protein is CASSPRSSGGNTGELFF.

Concerning this clone itself: Other DNA variants within this sample encode the same CDR3. This chain connects TRBV5-1 to TRBJ2-3, with D maybe TRBD2 (6 bases). This CDR3 has 15 residues. Trimming pared 0 bases from V and 1 base from J, leaving 9 bases between. The germline gives CDR1 SGHRS, CDR2 YFSETQ. The CDR3 sequence is CASSLGGGGTDTQYF. DNA for the CDR3: TGCGCCAGCAGCTTGGGAGGCGGGGGCACAGATACGCAGTATTTT.

The V gene is TRBV9, the J gene TRBJ1-2, with a tentative D call TRBD1 (5 bases). The germline V gene encodes CDR1 SGDLS and CDR2 YYNGEE. This CDR3 is 15 amino acids long. Trimming removed 6 bases at V and 4 bases at J, with 19 bases between. CDR3 sequence: CASTKSDTLTYGYTF. CDR3 sequence (DNA): TGTGCCAGCACCAAATCGGACACCTTGACCTATGGCTACACCTTC.

The gene calls are TRBV6-1 and TRBJ1-6; 8 bases fit TRBD1. CDR3 length equals 14 residues. Looked up from germline, CDR1 is MNHNS and CDR2 is SASEGT. With 5 bases clipped from V and 10 bases from J, the junction kept 7 bases outside the gene matches. CDR3 residues: CASSQDRVGSPLHF. For the CDR3, the DNA is TGTGCCAGCAGTCAGGACAGGGTCGGCTCACCCCTCCACTTT.

This rearrangement joins TRBV7-8 to TRBJ2-7, with 7 nucleotides matching TRBD2. V trimming: 2 bases; J trimming: 2 bases; junction bases outside the gene matches: 0. CDR1 and CDR2 from the germline V gene are SGHVS and FQNEAQ. CDR3 length: 13 amino acids. Here the CDR3 DNA reads TGTGCCAGCAGCTTACGGGGGGCCTACGAGCAGTACTTC. Residues: CASSLRGAYEQYF.

The chain joins TRBV5-6 to TRBJ2-5; tentatively, D is TRBD2 (5 bases). This CDR3 comprises 14 residues. Trimming removed 6 bases at V and 5 bases at J, with 17 bases between. Germline assignment: CDR1 SGHDT and CDR2 YYEEEE. The DNA of the CDR3 is TGTGCCAGCAACCTGGCGGGTGACGGGGAGACCCAGTACTTC. The encoded protein is CASNLAGDGETQYF.

This clone occurred a few times. V usage is TRBV10-1 and J usage is TRBJ2-7; TRBD2 is a possible D gene (6 bases). The CDR3 is made up of 14 amino acids. Germline CDR1 is WNHNN and CDR2 is SYGVQD (reference sequence). Trimming left V 4 bases short and J 0 bases short, with 10 bases between. DNA of the CDR3: TGCGCCAGCAGTGCTGCGGGGAGCTCCTACGAGCAGTACTTC. It is translated as CASSAAGSSYEQYF.